This T cell receptor (beta chain) was observed in a study of T cells in Graves' hyperthyroidism and ophthalmopathy. CDR1 and CDR2 (germline): SGHAT, FQNNGV. The CDR3 is 16 residues long. V lost 5 bases, J lost 0 bases, and 16 bases lay in between. At least ten counts were recorded for this clonotype. Researchers amplified the TCR beta CDR3 regions from RNA transcripts. An initial round of RT-PCR targeting the TCR CDR3 relied on the HTBI primer set. Each CDR3 protein is one row after TCRdb ran MiXCR on the multiplex PCR reads. The data show fewer than 250,000 distinct CDR3 sequences, almost 25% seen once.

The rearrangement links TRBV11-2 to TRBJ1-1; D not certain. The clonotype originates from a woman between 40 and 55 years old with Graves' ophthalmopathy. The sequencing input was blood. Here the CDR3 DNA reads TGTGCCAGCAGCCTAGGTCCAGCACCCATGAACACTGAAGCTTTCTTT. Its translation is CASSLGPAPMNTEAFF.